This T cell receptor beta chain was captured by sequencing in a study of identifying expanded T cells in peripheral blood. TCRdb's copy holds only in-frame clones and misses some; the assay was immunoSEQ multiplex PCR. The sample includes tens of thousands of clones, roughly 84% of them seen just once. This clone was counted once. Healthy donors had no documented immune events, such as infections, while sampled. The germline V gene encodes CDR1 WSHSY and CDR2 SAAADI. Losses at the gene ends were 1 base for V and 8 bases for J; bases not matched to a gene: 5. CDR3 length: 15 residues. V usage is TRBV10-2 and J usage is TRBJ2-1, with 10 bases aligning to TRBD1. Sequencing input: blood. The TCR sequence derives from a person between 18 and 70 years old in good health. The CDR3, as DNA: TGCGCCAGCAGTGAGTTGGGGACAGGGGCTTATGAGCAGTTCTTC. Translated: CASSELGTGAYEQFF.